The following is a T cell receptor beta chain sequence with its context. Antigen specificity is unknown. The data derive from a study of persistence of HIV-infected CD4 T cells. Looking at the study overall: Isolated cells were CMV- and HIV-1 Gag-responding CD4+ T cells. Study-wide findings and caveats: CMV- and Gag-responding cells had lower TCRbeta richness than CD3/CD28-responding cells.

The immunoSEQ assay was version 4, run in survey mode. Each sample used up to 1 ug genomic DNA diluted to around 9.3 ng/uL. Clones were sequenced by immunoSEQ multiplex PCR, and TCRdb holds only the in-frame ones, with some missing. Of about 40,000 clones listed, approximately 80% are singletons. An overlapping HIV-1 Gag peptide pool stimulated these cells at 0.95 to 1 ug/peptide/mL. Sorted nonresponding memory CD4+ T cells were CD40L-negative, CD69-negative, CD45RO-high. This receptor was identified in an adult man with HIV who was CMV-seropositive. The sequences come from CD4+ T cells sorted from PBMCs after approximately 20-hour stimulation, collected from a patient who received antiretroviral therapy.

DNA of the CDR3: TGTGCCTGGATAGTCCCGCGAGGAAACACCATATATTTT. This gives the protein CAWIVPRGNTIYF. The genes are TRBV30 and TRBJ1-3; D ambiguous. V lost 4 bases to trimming and J lost 4 bases, with 11 bases between them. The CDR3 extends over 13 amino acids. In germline, CDR1 is GTSNPN, CDR2 SVGIG (reference sequence).